This T cell receptor (beta chain) is drawn from a study of blood T cells in healthy people across ages (dated by TCRdb to about 2015). Context from the whole study: Template switching captured roughly one uniquely barcoded TCR beta cDNA molecule per two T cells in model experiments. Using deep sequencing normalized with unique cDNA molecular identifiers, the study measured how TCR beta repertoire diversity changes with age. Four age groups were formed from the donors: young (average approximately 15 years), middle-aged (roughly 38), aged (62) and long-lived (roughly 81). To avoid experimental bias, donors of different ages were spread randomly across the sequencing lanes. Two additional independent replicas of 1 million unique cDNA reads from the same blood draw were analyzed for two donors (one aged 18 to 29 and one aged 80 or older). Points the paper makes about the study in general: There was a strong correlation between observed TCR beta diversity and the percentage of naive T cells measured by flow cytometry. Estimates of total diversity based on one million sequenced T cells were regarded as lower bounds and as underestimates. Since profiling was done on bulk unsorted PBMCs, naive and antigen-experienced compartments could not be conclusively compared. As age increased, observed TCR beta diversity per million T cells dropped in a roughly linear way, and a significant reduction was already evident by age approximately 40. Compared with the aged group, more naive CD4+ T cells, fewer expanded clones and increased TCR diversity were shown by the long-lived group, suggesting age selection. The CMV infection status of donors was not known, potentially confounding age-related changes in expanded clonotypes.

The CDR3 contains 17 residues, cysteine and phenylalanine counted. CDR3 DNA is the only sequence kept; it has 51 bases, read in frame from the first base. The germline V gene sets CDR1 to LGHNT and CDR2 to FRNRAP. After removal of 4 bases from V and 4 bases from J, the junction retains 12 bases not matched to a gene. To prepare the library, 5' RACE was applied. Sequenced using an Illumina HiSeq 2500. A second PCR of 7 to 11 cycles was performed with a sample-barcoded 5' primer and a J-beta primer mix. A template-switch 5' adaptor carrying 12 random nucleotides introduced a unique molecular identifier onto each TCR beta cDNA molecule. Each sample yielded at least 2.5 million CDR3-containing paired-end reads. First-strand cDNA synthesis was performed from all RNA using the Mint cDNA synthesis kit, with priming by a TRBC-specific oligonucleotide. All cDNA was treated with uracil-DNA glycosylase and then went through a first 18-cycle PCR with the universal primers M1SS and BC2_uni_R. As for the original processing: Normalization of each sample was performed by random selection of 1 million high-quality reads, each carrying a distinct molecular identifier. Reads sharing molecular identifiers were discarded rather than binned into consensus sequences. MiTCR, with a Q25 quality threshold and the strictest error-elimination algorithm, was used for CDR3 identification, clonotype clustering and error correction. A nonparametric unseen species model with Euler transformation was used to estimate a lower bound on total TCR beta diversity. TCRdb reran the public reads through fastp at Q25 and MiXCR, keeping productive beta chains. Each entry merges the rows of one CDR3 protein and shows their most common DNA and genes. The V and J calls come from TCRdb's annotation, not from the publication. In all, the sample holds about 1,500,000 distinct CDR3 sequences, and 40% to 50% of those were seen once. 7.9% of the sample is held by the ten biggest clonotypes.

Systemically healthy Caucasian individuals from Russia, around 39 in total and aged roughly 6 to 100 years, were included as donors. About 9.8 milliliters of peripheral blood were drawn from each donor into EDTA-treated Vacutainer tubes. Ficoll-Paque density-gradient centrifugation was used to isolate PBMCs, with at least 6.5 million per sample. Trizol reagent was used to extract total RNA from the PBMCs, yielding at least 5.5 micrograms per sample. For every donor, flow cytometry on a PBMC aliquot measured the percentage of naive CD45RAhigh/CD27high T cells. For this clonotype: It has no known antigen specificity. Base-call qualities are not available, and no considerably larger clone is one nucleotide away.

This receptor was taken from a woman under 30 in good health. The chain is encoded by TRBV12-5 joined to TRBJ1-5, with 8 bases aligning to TRBD1. Sequenced input: blood. CDR3 loop: CASGCWFGTGRNQPQHF. The sequenced DNA: TGTGCTAGTGGTTGTTGGTTCGGGACAGGCCGAAATCAGCCCCAGCATTTT. Full variable domain (CDR3 extended with the reference TRBV12-5 and TRBJ1-5 proteins): DARVTQTPRHKVTEMGQEVTMRCQPILGHNTVFWYRQTMMQGLELLAYFRNRAPLDDSGMPKDRFSAEMPDATLATLKIQPSEPRDSAVYFCASGCWFGTGRNQPQHFGDGTRLSIL.